This TCR beta chain was captured in a study of blood T cell repertoires in COVID-19. Study at large: The United States, Italy and Spain were the sources of the acute and convalescent COVID-19 samples. From T cells, B-cell-depleted T cells, or PBMCs came the material, which was cDNA or gDNA.

The germline V gene encodes CDR1 MNHEY and CDR2 SVGEGT. This CDR3 contains 14 residues. Trimming left V 6 bases short and J 3 bases short, with 15 bases between. Per the original methods: From reference gene primer amplification, estimates of nucleated cell counts were derived. The method was immunoSEQ multiplex PCR; TCRdb's version includes in-frame clones alone and lacks a portion of them. V, J and clone size reflect that table, while D and trimming were determined from the DNA. The sample gives fewer than 400,000 clones, approximately 82% of which show up once; approximately 3% is in the top ten. This receptor was taken from a man aged 30 to 39 with active or convalescent COVID-19. Sequences were obtained from peripheral blood. The chain joins TRBV6-2 or TRBV6-3 to TRBJ2-7; D might be TRBD1 (5 bases). CDR3 loop: CASSTGSVYYEQYF. The DNA for the CDR3 is TGTGCCAGCAGCACAGGATCCGTGTACTACGAGCAGTACTTC.